This TCR beta chain was captured by sequencing in a study of blood T cells in healthy people across ages. Per-sample PBMC isolation yielded at least 7 million cells. Between the trimmed V and J ends, which lost 3 bases and 7 bases, there was a span of 9 bases. The CDR3 is made up of 12 amino acids. Germline V gives CDR1 SGHTA, CDR2 FQGNSA. This clonotype was seen just once. The antigen is undetermined. Whole-study results and caveats: Changes in expanded clonotypes were possibly confounded, as the CMV status of donors was unknown. Per million T cells, TCR beta diversity dropped about linearly as age rose.

Next came a second PCR, run for about 6 to 11 cycles, which used a sample-barcoded 5' primer along with a J-beta primer mix. Each TCR beta cDNA got a 12-nucleotide random molecular identifier. TCRdb used MiXCR to reprocess the 5' RACE reads, holding one entry per CDR3 protein. Altogether about 1.4 million distinct CDR3 sequences are present, approximately 60% being singletons, with the ten largest covering over 6.5%. The V and J genes are TRBV7-2 and TRBJ2-5; D is undetermined. This sequence was found in a man younger than 35 in good health. The source material was blood. The CDR3 DNA follows: TGTGCCAGCAGCTTGACGGTCGGGACCCAGTACTTC. It specifies CASSLTVGTQYF. Filled out from reference TRBV7-2 and TRBJ2-5, the complete variable domain reads GAGVSQSPSNKVTEKGKDVELRCDPISGHTALYWYRQSLGQGLEFLIYFQGNSAPDKSGLPSDRFSAERTGGSVSTLTIQRTQQEDSAVYLCASSLTVGTQYFGPGTRLLVL.